This T cell receptor beta chain was sequenced in a study of OX40 agonist ivuxolimab in advanced cancers. The CDR3 totals 12 residues. V was cut by 4 bases and J by 4 bases, with 7 bases left in between. In germline, CDR1 is WSHSY, CDR2 SAAADI. The study's findings and limits: The study did not work out the antigen specificity of the expanded peripheral T cells.

With regard to this clone: The antigen is unknown.

Data came from immunoSEQ multiplex PCR; TCRdb stores just in-frame clones and leaves some out. The data show about 32,000 clones, with about four fifths seen just once and about a fifth held by the top ten. The TCR was taken from an adult with an advanced solid tumor such as melanoma, head and neck, liver or kidney cancer. Sequenced material: CD4+ or CD8+ T cells sorted from blood, taken in a trial of the OX40 agonist ivuxolimab. The chain carries TRBV10-2 and TRBJ1-2; D call uncertain. As DNA, the CDR3 is TGCGCCAGCAGTGTCCGCAGCTATGGCTACACCTTC. This codes for CASSVRSYGYTF.